The sequence of this TCR beta chain was determined in a study of T cells in Graves' hyperthyroidism and ophthalmopathy. Study outcomes and limitations: The model forecast ophthalmopathy, anticipating it by a median approximately 6.2 months before onset.

The investigators amplified TCR beta CDR3 regions from RNA transcripts. A set of HTBI primers served as the primers for a first-round RT-PCR of the TCR CDR3. TCRdb called the multiplex PCR reads again in MiXCR, with one record for every CDR3 protein. Among a few hundred thousand distinct CDR3 sequences, around 21% were seen once, and the ten largest hold 26%. Germline CDR1 reads MNHEY; CDR2 reads SVGAGI. Trimming shortened V by 0 bases and J by 6 bases, and 9 bases separated the two germline ends. This CDR3 has 15 amino acids. This clonotype was recorded many times. Its antigen is as yet unknown. No ophthalmopathy progression within 18 months constituted stable Graves' hyperthyroidism. With a duration under 2 months, the hyperthyroidism was newly diagnosed in patients aged 18 to 65.

Sequences were obtained from blood. The V and J genes are TRBV6-5 and TRBJ1-6; D is possibly TRBD1 (5 bases). The sequence derives from a man aged 18 to 29 with Graves' hyperthyroidism. DNA for the CDR3: TGTGCCAGCAGTTACTCGAACAGGATTAATTCACCCCTCCACTTT. Protein sequence: CASSYSNRINSPLHF.